Each of the 13 T cell receptor beta chains below was sequenced from the same sample in a study of blood T cells in healthy people across ages. Primers used in a second PCR of roughly 6 to 12 cycles were a sample-barcoded 5' primer and a J-beta primer mix. One entry per CDR3 protein results from TCRdb running MiXCR on the 5' RACE reads. The profile shows over 600,000 distinct CDR3 sequences, under 25% of them singletons. The specimen was blood. The receptors originated from a man between 65 and 85 years old in good health.

V gene TRBV4-1 combines with J gene TRBJ2-3; D may be TRBD2 (5 bases). This CDR3 is built from 20 residues. In germline, CDR1 is MGHRA, CDR2 YSYEKL. V lost 0 bases and J lost 0, with 22 bases in between. The CDR3 sequence: CASSQDRGLETHASTDTQYF. For the CDR3, the DNA is TGCGCCAGCAGCCAAGATCGGGGTCTGGAAACTCACGCTAGCACAGATACGCAGTATTTT.

This sequence joins TRBV18 and TRBJ1-6, with 11 positions matching TRBD1. Germline loops: CDR1 KGHSH, CDR2 LQKENI. V was pared by 0 bases and J by 9 bases, with 4 bases of the junction left unmatched. The CDR3 is 16 amino acids. CDR3 nucleotide sequence: TGTGCCAGCTCACCACCGGGACAGGGGGTCGGTTCACCCCTCCACTTT. Amino acids: CASSPPGQGVGSPLHF. Using reference TRBV18 and TRBJ1-6 for the parts outside the CDR3, the full variable domain is NAGVMQNPRHLVRRRGQEARLRCSPMKGHSHVYWYRQLPEEGLKFMVYLQKENIIDESGMPKERFSAEFPKEGPSILRIQQVVRGDSAAYFCASSPPGQGVGSPLHFGNGTRLTVT.

This clonotype occurred a few times. CDR3: CASSYLSTGNTEAFF. The CDR3 DNA reads TGTGCCAGCAGTTACCTCTCGACAGGCAACACTGAAGCTTTCTTT. The genes are TRBV6-5 and TRBJ1-1; a possible D gene is TRBD1 (6 bases). The CDR3 has 15 residues. Germline loops: CDR1 MNHEY, CDR2 SVGAGI. Between the trimmed V and J ends, which lost 2 bases and 2 bases, there was a span of 12 bases.

This clonotype was picked up a small number of times. The chain joins TRBV20-1 to TRBJ2-5; weak D call: TRBD2 (6 bases). The germline CDR1 and CDR2 sequences are DFQATT and SNEGSKA (reference sequence). Trimming removed 6 bases from V and 11 bases from J, with 19 bases in between. This CDR3 has 12 residues. CDR3 region: CSASNVGEEQYF. As DNA, the CDR3 is TGCAGTGCCTCCAACGTGGGGGAGGAGCAGTACTTC.

This clonotype was detected many times. This chain connects TRBV28 to TRBJ2-7, with 7 bases fitting TRBD1. V lost 7 bases and J lost 4; bases outside the gene matches: 13. CDR3 length: 15 amino acids. Per germline, CDR1 MDHEN and CDR2 SYDVKM. CDR3 DNA: TGTGCCAGCACTCCGCTTAAGGGGGCGCATTACGAGCAGTACTTC. Translated: CASTPLKGAHYEQYF. The full variable domain, with the rest looked up from reference TRBV28 and TRBJ2-7, is DVKVTQSSRYLVKRTGEKVFLECVQDMDHENMFWYRQDPGLGLRLIYFSYDVKMKEKGDIPEGYSVSREKKERFSLILESASTNQTSMYLCASTPLKGAHYEQYFGPGTRLTVT.

This chain joins TRBV11-2 and TRBJ2-3; the D gene could be TRBD1 or TRBD2 (5 bases each). The V end lost 5 bases, the J end lost 5 bases, and 20 bases lay between the germline ends. Germline V gives CDR1 SGHAT, CDR2 FQNNGV. CDR3 length equals 16 residues. The CDR3, as DNA: TGTGCCAGCAGCCCCCGGGGCGGGCGCGCTCAAGATACGCAGTATTTT. This codes for CASSPRGGRAQDTQYF.

This clonotype has a single count. This chain links TRBV27 with TRBJ2-7; no reliable D call. The CDR3 spans 15 residues. The V end lost 4 bases, the J end lost 5 bases, and 18 bases lay between the germline ends. Germline V lookup: CDR1 MNHEY, CDR2 SMNVEV (reference sequence). CDR3 sequence reads: CASSSLSAGADEQYF. In DNA, the CDR3 is TGTGCCAGCAGTTCCTTATCCGCTGGCGCGGACGAGCAGTACTTC.

This clonotype appeared many times. The V call is TRBV20-1, the J call TRBJ1-5; 9 bases are shared with TRBD1. Trimming removed 5 bases from V and 5 bases from J; junction bases left unmatched: 1. The CDR3 length is 12 residues. Germline CDR1 reads DFQATT; CDR2 reads SNEGSKA (reference sequence). CDR3 protein: CSARQGDQPQHF. The CDR3 nucleotides are TGCAGTGCTCGACAGGGGGATCAGCCCCAGCATTTT.

This clonotype was seen more than once but under ten times. The chain employs TRBV29-1 and TRBJ2-1, with TRBD1 matching over 10 bases. Trimming cost V 2 bases and J 8 bases; bases outside gene matches: 3. Germline V gene sequence: CDR1 SQVTM, CDR2 ANQGSEA. This CDR3 region has 13 residues. CDR3 loop: CSVERDRGDEQFF. The CDR3 nucleotides are TGCAGCGTTGAACGGGACAGGGGTGATGAGCAGTTCTTC.

This clonotype has only a few counts. V is TRBV29-1 and J is TRBJ2-5; 8 nucleotides align to TRBD1. V trimming: 3 bases; J trimming: 5 bases; junction bases outside the gene matches: 8. CDR1 is SQVTM, CDR2 ANQGSEA, per germline. The CDR3 is made up of 14 amino acids. The CDR3 nucleotides are TGCAGCGTTGAGGACAGGGAATTCTGGGAGACCCAGTACTTC. This encodes CSVEDREFWETQYF.

The chain is built from TRBV14 and TRBJ2-2; 12 positions agree with TRBD2. Looked up from germline, CDR1 is SGHDN and CDR2 is FVKESK. V was clipped by 2 bases and J by 5 bases; unmatched bases: 6. The CDR3 is made up of 17 amino acids. DNA of the CDR3: TGTGCCAGCAGCCAAAATTACGGGACTAGCGGGACCGGGGAGCTGTTTTTT. Translating gives CASSQNYGTSGTGELFF.

Details on this clonotype: Germline is not matched at one junction end, which may reflect a read error. The gene calls are TRBV19 and TRBJ2-1; D possibly uses TRBD1 or TRBD2 (5 bases each). The end of the DNA fits TRBJ2-7 better, so the J call may be wrong. The CDR3 has 15 amino acids. Germline loops: CDR1 LNHDA, CDR2 SQIVND (reference sequence). The CDR3 loop is CASSISGTSTYVQYF. CDR3 DNA sequence: TGTGCCAGTAGTATCTCCGGGACCAGCACCTACGTGCAGTACTTC.

Regarding this clonotype: The junction shows a germline mismatch at one end, possibly a read error. The J gene is TRBJ2-7, the V gene TRBV28, with D possibly being TRBD2 (5 bases). The CDR3 contains 15 residues. Germline loops: CDR1 MDHEN, CDR2 SYDVKM. The CDR3 sequence is CTSSSQLPGSYEQYF. CDR3 sequence (DNA): TGTACCAGCAGTTCCCAGTTACCGGGATCCTACGAGCAGTACTTC.